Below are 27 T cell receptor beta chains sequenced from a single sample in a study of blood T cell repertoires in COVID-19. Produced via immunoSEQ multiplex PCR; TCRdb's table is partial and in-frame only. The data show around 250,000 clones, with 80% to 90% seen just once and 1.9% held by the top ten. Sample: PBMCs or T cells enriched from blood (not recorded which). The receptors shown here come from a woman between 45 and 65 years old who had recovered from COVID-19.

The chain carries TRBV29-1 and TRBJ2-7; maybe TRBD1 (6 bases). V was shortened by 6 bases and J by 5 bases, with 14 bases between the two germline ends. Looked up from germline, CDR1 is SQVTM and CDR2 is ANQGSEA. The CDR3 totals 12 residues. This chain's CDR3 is CSVESQGHEQYF. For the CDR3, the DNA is TGCAGCGTAGAATCACAGGGCCACGAGCAGTACTTC.

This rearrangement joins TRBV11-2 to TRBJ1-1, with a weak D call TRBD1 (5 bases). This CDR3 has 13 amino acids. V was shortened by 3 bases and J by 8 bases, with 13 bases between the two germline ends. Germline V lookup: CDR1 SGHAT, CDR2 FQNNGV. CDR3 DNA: TGTGCCAGCAGCTTGGGACGGGAGGCGGAAGCTTTCTTT. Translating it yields CASSLGREAEAFF.

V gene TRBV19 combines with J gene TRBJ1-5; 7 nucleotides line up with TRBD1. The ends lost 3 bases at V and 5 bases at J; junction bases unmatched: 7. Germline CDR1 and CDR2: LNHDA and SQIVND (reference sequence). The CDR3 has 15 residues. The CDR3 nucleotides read TGTGCCAGTAGTATCTTCCAGGGGGGTTATCAGCCCCAGCATTTT. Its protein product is CASSIFQGGYQPQHF.

The CDR3 nucleotides are TGTGCCAGCAGCTTGTATGAGGGATTGAAGGGCTACACCTTC. Translated, it gives CASSLYEGLKGYTF. V usage is TRBV5-4 and J usage is TRBJ1-2, with D uncertain. Germline V gene lookup returns CDR1 SGHNT and CDR2 YYREEE (reference sequence). The CDR3 is 14 residues long. V was cut by 1 base and J by 8 bases, with 15 bases left in between.

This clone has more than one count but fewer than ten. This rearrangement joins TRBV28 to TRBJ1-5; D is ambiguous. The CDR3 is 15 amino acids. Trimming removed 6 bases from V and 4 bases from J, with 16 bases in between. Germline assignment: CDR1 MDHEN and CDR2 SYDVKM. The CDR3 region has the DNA TGTGCCAGCAGGCAAGACATAACACGAAATCAGCCCCAGCATTTT. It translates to CASRQDITRNQPQHF.

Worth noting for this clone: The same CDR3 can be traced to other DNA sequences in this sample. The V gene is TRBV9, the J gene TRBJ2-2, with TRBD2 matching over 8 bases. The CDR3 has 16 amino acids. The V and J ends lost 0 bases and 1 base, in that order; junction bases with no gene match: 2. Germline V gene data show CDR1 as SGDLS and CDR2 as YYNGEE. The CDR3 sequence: CASSVGAGGNTGELFF. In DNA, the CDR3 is TGTGCCAGCAGCGTAGGCGCGGGAGGGAACACCGGGGAGCTGTTTTTT.

The CDR3 region has the DNA TGCGCCAGCAGCTTGGAACTAGCCGGATTCACAGATACGCAGTATTTT. This gives the protein CASSLELAGFTDTQYF. This sequence joins TRBV5-1 and TRBJ2-3; tentatively, D is TRBD2 (6 bases). The CDR3 is 16 amino acids. The ends were cut back, 0 bases at V and 2 bases at J, with 13 bases in the middle. From germline, CDR1 is SGHRS and CDR2 YFSETQ.

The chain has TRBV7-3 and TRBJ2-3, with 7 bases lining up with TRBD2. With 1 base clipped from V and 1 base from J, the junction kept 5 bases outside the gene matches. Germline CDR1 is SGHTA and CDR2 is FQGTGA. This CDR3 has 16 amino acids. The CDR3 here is CASSLRTGGGTDTQYF. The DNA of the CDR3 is TGTGCCAGCAGCTTAAGGACGGGAGGCGGCACAGATACGCAGTATTTT.

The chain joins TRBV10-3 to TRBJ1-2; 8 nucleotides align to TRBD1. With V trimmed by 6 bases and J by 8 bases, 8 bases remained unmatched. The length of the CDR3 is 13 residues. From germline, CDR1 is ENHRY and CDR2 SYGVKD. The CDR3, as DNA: TGTGCCATCAGCGAGGACAGGGAGGACGGCTACACCTTC. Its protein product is CAISEDREDGYTF.

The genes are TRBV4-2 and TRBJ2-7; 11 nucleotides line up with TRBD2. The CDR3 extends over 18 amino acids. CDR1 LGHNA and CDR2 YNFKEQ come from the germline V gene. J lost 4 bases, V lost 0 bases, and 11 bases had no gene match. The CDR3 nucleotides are TGTGCCAGCAGCCAAGATCGGGGACTAGCGGATGTCAAGTACGAGCAGTACTTC. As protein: CASSQDRGLADVKYEQYF.

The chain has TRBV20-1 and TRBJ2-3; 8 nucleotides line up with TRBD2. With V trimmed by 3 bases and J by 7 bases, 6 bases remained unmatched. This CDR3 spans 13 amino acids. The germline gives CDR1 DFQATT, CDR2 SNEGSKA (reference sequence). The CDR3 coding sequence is TGCAGTGCTAGTCCGAGCGGGAGTAATACGCAGTATTTT. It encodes CSASPSGSNTQYF.

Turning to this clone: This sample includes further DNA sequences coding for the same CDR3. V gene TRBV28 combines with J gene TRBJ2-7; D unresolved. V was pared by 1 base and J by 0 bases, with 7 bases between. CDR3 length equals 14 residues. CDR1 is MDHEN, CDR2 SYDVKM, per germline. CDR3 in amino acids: CASSLYRGSYEQYF. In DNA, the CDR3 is TGTGCCAGCAGTTTATATCGCGGCTCCTACGAGCAGTACTTC.

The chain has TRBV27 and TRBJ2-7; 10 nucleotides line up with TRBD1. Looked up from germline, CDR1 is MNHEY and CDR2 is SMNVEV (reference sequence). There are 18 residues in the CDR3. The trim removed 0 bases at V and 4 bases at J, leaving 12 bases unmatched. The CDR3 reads CASSLSRRPGTGVYEQYF. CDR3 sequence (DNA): TGTGCCAGCAGTTTATCGCGACGACCCGGGACAGGGGTATACGAGCAGTACTTC.

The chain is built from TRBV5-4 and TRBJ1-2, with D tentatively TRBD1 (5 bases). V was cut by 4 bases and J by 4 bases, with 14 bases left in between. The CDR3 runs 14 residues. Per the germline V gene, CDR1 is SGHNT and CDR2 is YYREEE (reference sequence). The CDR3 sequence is CASSTTGNPYGYTF. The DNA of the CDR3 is TGTGCCAGCAGCACCACAGGAAACCCCTATGGCTACACCTTC. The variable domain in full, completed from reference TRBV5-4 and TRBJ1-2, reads ETGVTQSPTHLIKTRGQQVTLRCSSQSGHNTVSWYQQALGQGPQFIFQYYREEENGRGNFPPRFSGLQFPNYSSELNVNALELDDSALYLCASSTTGNPYGYTFGSGTRLTVV.

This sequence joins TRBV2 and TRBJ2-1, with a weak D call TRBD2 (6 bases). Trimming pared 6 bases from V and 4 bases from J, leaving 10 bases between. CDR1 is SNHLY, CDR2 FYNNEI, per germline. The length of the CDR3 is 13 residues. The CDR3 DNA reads TGTGCCAGCAGGGCTGGAGGGTACAATGAGCAGTTCTTC. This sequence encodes CASRAGGYNEQFF.

The CDR3 nucleotides read TGTGCCATCAGGTCGACAACCGGGGAGCTGTTTTTT. Its protein is CAIRSTTGELFF. The genes are TRBV10-3 and TRBJ2-2; no clear D gene. Per germline, CDR1 ENHRY and CDR2 SYGVKD. V gave up 6 bases and J gave up 5 bases, with 7 bases separating them. The CDR3 spans 12 residues.

The chain's CDR3 is CASSLSGTGKRSPLHF. The CDR3 DNA reads TGTGCCAGTAGTCTTTCCGGGACAGGGAAGCGATCACCCCTCCACTTT. This chain uses TRBV19 with TRBJ1-6; TRBD1 aligns across 9 bases. V trimming: 5 bases; J trimming: 10 bases; junction bases outside the gene matches: 12. CDR1 and CDR2 from the germline V gene are LNHDA and SQIVND (reference sequence). CDR3 length: 16 amino acids.

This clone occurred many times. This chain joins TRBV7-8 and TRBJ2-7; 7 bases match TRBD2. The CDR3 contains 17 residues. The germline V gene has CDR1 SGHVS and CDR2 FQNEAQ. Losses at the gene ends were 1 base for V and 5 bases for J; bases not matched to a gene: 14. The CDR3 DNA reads TGTGCCAGCAGCTTAGAATCAGCGGGGAGCGGGTCCGACGAGCAGTACTTC. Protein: CASSLESAGSGSDEQYF.

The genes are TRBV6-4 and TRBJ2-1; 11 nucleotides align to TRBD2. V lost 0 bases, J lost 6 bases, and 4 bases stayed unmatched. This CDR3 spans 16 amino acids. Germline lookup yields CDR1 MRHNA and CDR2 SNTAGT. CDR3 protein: CASSDSYLAGGNEQFF. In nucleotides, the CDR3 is TGTGCCAGCAGTGACTCCTACCTAGCGGGAGGCAATGAGCAGTTCTTC.

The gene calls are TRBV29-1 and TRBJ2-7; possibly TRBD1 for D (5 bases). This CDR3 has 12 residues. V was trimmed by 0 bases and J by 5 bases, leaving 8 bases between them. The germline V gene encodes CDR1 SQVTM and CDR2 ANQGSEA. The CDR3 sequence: CSVEEGAHEQYF. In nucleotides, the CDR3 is TGCAGCGTTGAAGAAGGGGCCCACGAGCAGTACTTC.

The CDR3 nucleotides read TGTGCCAGCAGCAAAGCTAGGGAAGGGGACTATGGCTACACCTTC. Encoded protein: CASSKAREGDYGYTF. The genes are TRBV21-1 and TRBJ1-2; the D call of TRBD1 is as the table states it, not checked on the DNA. TRBV21-1 has pseudogene status. The CDR3 sequence is 15 residues long.

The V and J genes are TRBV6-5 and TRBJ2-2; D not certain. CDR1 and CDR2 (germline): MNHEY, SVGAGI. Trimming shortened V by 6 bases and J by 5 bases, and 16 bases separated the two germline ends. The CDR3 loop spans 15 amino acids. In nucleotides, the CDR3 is TGTGCCAGCAGCACAGTGACAACACGGACCGGGGAGCTGTTTTTT. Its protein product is CASSTVTTRTGELFF.

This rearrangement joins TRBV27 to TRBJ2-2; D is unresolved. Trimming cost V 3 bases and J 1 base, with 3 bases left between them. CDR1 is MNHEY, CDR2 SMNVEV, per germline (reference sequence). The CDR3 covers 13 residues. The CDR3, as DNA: TGTGCCAGCAGTTTTCAGAACACCGGGGAGCTGTTTTTT. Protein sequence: CASSFQNTGELFF.

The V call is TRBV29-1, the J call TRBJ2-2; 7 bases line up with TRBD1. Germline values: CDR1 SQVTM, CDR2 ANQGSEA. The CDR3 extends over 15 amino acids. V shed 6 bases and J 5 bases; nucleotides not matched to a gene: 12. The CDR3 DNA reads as TGCAGCGTGCGTACCAGGGACAGCCCAACCGGGGAGCTGTTTTTT. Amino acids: CSVRTRDSPTGELFF.

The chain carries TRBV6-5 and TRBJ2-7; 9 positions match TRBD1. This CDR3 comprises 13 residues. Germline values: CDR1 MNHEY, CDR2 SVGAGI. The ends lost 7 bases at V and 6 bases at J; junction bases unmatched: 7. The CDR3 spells CASTITGGVEQYF. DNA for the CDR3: TGTGCCAGCACGATTACAGGGGGCGTCGAGCAGTACTTC.

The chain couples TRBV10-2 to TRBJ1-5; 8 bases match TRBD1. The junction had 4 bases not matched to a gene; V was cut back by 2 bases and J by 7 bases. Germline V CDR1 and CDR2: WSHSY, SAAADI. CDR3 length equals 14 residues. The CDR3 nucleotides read TGCGCCAGCAGTGAGCAGGGGGCGGAACAGCCCCAGCATTTT. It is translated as CASSEQGAEQPQHF.

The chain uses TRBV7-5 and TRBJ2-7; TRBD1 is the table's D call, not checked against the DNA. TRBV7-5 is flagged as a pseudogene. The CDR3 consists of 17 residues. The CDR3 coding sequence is TGTGCCAGAAGCTTATGGGACAGGGGGCAAATCTCCTACGAGCAGTACTTC. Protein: CARSLWDRGQISYEQYF.